The clone carrying this T cell receptor (beta chain) was detected a few times. Its antigen is not identified. This record belongs to a study of T cell repertoires in cytomegalovirus infection. The germline CDR1 and CDR2 sequences are MNHEY and SVGEGT. V was pared by 5 bases and J by 2 bases, with 12 bases between. The CDR3 is made up of 14 amino acids. A single record per CDR3 protein comes from TCRdb applying MiXCR to the reads. Counted here are around 77,000 distinct CDR3 sequences, 20% occurring once; the ten biggest clones make up roughly two thirds. The J gene is TRBJ1-1, the V gene TRBV6-2 or TRBV6-3, with a tentative D call TRBD1 (6 bases). This sequence originates from a human donor in good health (CMV status not recorded). Some clones in this sample may be carry-over from other donors' samples. This specimen was CD8+ T cells from cultured PBMCs, taken from culture after CMV antigen stimulation. The CDR3, as DNA: TGTGCCAGCAGTAACCCGGACAGCAACACTGAAGCTTTCTTT. Translation gives CASSNPDSNTEAFF.